The TCR beta chain described here comes from a study of T-cell reconstitution after alpha-beta-depleted transplantation in children. Study-level findings and limits: Newly produced T cells mostly accounted for T-cell counts and diversity one year post-transplant. Where some patients showed high TCRbeta diversity at day 60, it came from recipient T cells and thymic progenitors that had survived. Several hundred graft clones that had expanded were reportedly the source of alpha-beta T cells about two months after transplant.

TCRbeta library construction was performed incorporating unique molecular identifiers. TCRdb independently ran MiXCR on the PCR reads; one entry per CDR3 protein. The repertoire consists of approximately 300,000 distinct CDR3 sequences, with approximately 10% occurring once and the leading ten covering roughly a quarter. The CDR3 covers 15 residues. V shed 11 bases, J shed 4 bases, and the junction held 7 bases outside the gene matches. CDR1 and CDR2 (germline): SEHNR, FQNEAQ (reference sequence). This clonotype was seen many times. Its matching antigen is unknown. The chain carries TRBV7-9 and TRBJ2-2; 13 nucleotides match TRBD2. This specimen consisted of peripheral blood, obtained 180 days after TCRalphabeta/CD19-depleted stem cell transplant. The receptor was derived from a male patient under 10 years old who had a stem cell transplant for chronic granulomatous disease, so the T cells may come from the graft donor. The CDR3 region is CAPSGLAGVTGELFF. The CDR3 bases are TGTGCCCCCTCCGGACTAGCGGGGGTCACCGGGGAGCTGTTTTTT.